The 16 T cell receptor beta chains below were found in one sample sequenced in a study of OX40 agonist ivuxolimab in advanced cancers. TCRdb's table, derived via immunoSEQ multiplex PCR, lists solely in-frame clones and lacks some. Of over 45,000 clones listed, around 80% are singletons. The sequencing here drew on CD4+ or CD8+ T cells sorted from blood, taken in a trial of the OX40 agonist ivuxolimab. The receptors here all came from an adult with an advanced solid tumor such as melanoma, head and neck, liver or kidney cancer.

The CDR3 sequence: CASSFMGQSNEKLFF. CDR3 nucleotides: TGTGCCAGCAGCTTCATGGGACAGTCTAATGAAAAACTGTTTTTT. V gene TRBV5-5 combines with J gene TRBJ1-4, with 7 bases that match TRBD1. Germline CDR1 and CDR2: SGHKS and YYEKEE (reference sequence). Trimming at V came to 2 bases and at J to 3 bases, leaving 4 bases not matched to a gene. The CDR3 extends over 15 amino acids.

The CDR3 is CATSRARGTEAFF. DNA for the CDR3: TGTGCCACCAGCAGAGCCAGGGGCACTGAAGCTTTCTTT. The rearrangement uses TRBV15 and TRBJ1-1, with D possibly matching TRBD1 (6 bases). The V end lost 1 base, the J end lost 4 bases, and 7 bases lay between the germline ends. From germline, CDR1 is LNHNV and CDR2 YYDKDF (reference sequence). CDR3 length: 13 residues.

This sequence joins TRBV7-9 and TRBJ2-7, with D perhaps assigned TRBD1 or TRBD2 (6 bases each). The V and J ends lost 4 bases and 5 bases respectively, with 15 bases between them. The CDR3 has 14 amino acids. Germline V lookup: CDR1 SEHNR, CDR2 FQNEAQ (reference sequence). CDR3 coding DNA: TGTGCCAGCAGCTATGATTACGGGGGCGACGAGCAGTACTTC. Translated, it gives CASSYDYGGDEQYF.

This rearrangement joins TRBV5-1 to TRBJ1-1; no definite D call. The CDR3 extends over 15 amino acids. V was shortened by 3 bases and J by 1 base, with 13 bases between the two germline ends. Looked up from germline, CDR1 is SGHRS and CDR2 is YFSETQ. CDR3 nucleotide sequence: TGCGCCAGCAGCTCCGCCGCCCTGCGGAACACTGAAGCTTTCTTT. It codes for CASSSAALRNTEAFF.

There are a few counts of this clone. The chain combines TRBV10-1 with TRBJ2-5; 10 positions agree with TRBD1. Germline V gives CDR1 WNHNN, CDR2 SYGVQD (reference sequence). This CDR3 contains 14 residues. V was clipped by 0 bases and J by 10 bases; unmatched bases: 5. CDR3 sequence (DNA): TGCGCCAGCAGTGAGTCCGACAGGGGGCTGGACCAGTACTTC. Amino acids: CASSESDRGLDQYF.

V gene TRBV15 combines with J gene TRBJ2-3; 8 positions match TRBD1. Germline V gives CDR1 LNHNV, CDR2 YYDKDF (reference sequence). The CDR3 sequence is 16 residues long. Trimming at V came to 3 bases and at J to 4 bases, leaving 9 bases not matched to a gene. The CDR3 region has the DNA TGTGCCACCAGCAGGACCGGGACAGGCCTTGCAGATACGCAGTATTTT. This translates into CATSRTGTGLADTQYF.

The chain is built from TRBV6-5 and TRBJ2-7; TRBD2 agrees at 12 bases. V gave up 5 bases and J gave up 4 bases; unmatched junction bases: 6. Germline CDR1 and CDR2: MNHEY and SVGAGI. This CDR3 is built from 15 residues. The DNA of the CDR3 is TGTGCCAGCAGTCAAACTAGCGGGAGGCAGTACGAGCAGTACTTC. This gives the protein CASSQTSGRQYEQYF.

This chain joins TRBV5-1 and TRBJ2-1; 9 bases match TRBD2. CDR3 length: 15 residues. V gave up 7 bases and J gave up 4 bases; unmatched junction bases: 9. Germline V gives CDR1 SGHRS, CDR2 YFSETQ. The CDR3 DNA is TGCGCCAGCCGGCGGGAGGGACAAGGTTACAATGAGCAGTTCTTC. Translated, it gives CASRREGQGYNEQFF.

In nucleotides, the CDR3 is TGTGCCAGCAGCCTCCAGACAGGGATGAACACTGAAGCTTTCTTT. Protein product: CASSLQTGMNTEAFF. This sequence joins TRBV7-6 and TRBJ1-1; 7 positions agree with TRBD1. V dropped 5 bases and J dropped 0; count of bases not matched to a gene: 6. The CDR3 consists of 15 residues. Germline V gene data show CDR1 as SGHVS and CDR2 as FNYEAQ.

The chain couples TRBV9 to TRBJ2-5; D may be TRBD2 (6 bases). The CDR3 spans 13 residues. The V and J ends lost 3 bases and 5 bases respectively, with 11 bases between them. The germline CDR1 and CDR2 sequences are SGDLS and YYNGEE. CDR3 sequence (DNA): TGTGCCAGCAGCGGATGGGACTCGGAGACCCAGTACTTC. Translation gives CASSGWDSETQYF. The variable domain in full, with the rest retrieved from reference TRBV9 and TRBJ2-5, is DSGVTQTPKHLITATGQRVTLRCSPRSGDLSVYWYQQSLDQGLQFLIQYYNGEERAKGNILERFSAQQFPDLHSELNLSSLELGDSALYFCASSGWDSETQYFGPGTRLLVL.

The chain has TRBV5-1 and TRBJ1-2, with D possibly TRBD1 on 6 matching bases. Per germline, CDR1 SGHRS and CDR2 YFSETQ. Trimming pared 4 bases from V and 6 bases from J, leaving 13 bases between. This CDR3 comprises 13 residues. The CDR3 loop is CASSLAGAHGYTF. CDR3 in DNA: TGCGCCAGCAGCCTCGCAGGGGCCCATGGCTACACCTTC.

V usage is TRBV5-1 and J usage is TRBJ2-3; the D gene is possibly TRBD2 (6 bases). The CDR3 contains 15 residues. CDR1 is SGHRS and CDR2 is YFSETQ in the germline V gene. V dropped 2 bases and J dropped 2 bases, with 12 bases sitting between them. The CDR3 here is CASSFSGPYTDTQYF. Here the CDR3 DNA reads TGCGCCAGCAGCTTTAGCGGACCATACACAGATACGCAGTATTTT.

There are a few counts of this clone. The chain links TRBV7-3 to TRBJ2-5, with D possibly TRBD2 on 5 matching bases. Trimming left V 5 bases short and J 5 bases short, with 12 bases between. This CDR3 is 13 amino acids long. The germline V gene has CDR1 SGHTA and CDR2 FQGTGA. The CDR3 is CASSLTREETQYF. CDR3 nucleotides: TGTGCCAGCAGCCTTACGAGGGAGGAGACCCAGTACTTC.

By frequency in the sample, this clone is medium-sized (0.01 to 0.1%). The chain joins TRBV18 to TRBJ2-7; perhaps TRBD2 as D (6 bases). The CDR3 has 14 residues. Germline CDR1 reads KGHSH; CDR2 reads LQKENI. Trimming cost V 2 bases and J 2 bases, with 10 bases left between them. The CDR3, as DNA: TGTGCCAGCTCACCAGAAGCGGGCCCCTACGAGCAGTACTTC. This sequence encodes CASSPEAGPYEQYF.

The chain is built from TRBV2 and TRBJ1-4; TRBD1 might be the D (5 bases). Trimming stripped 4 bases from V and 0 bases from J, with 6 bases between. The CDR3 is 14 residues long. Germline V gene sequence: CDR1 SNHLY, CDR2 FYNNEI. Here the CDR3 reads CASSVGATNEKLFF. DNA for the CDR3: TGTGCCAGCAGTGTAGGGGCAACTAATGAAAAACTGTTTTTT.

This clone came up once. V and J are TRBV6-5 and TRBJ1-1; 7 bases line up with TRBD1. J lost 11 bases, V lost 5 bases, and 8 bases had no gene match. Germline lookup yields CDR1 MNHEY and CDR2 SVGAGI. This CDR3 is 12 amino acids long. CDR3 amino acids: CASSDKRGHAFF. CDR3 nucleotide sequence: TGTGCCAGCAGTGATAAGAGGGGGCACGCTTTCTTT.